Sequencing of this T cell receptor (beta chain) was carried out in a study of shared clonotypes between healthy human individuals. Whole-study findings and limits: Larger estimated richness was generally seen in naive subsets than in memory subsets.

Measured with immunoSEQ multiplex PCR; TCRdb has only the in-frame clones, and not every one. Of 2 million to 2.5 million clones listed, under 97% are singletons. CD4+ cells were split into CD45RA+ naive and CD45RA-negative memory subsets. A note on this clone: Its antigen is not identified.

The CDR3 has 15 residues. The V gene's germline CDR1 is SGHVS and CDR2 FNYEAQ. The ends were cut back, 0 bases at V and 0 bases at J, with 9 bases in the middle. Sample: naive CD4+ T cells sorted from blood. The subset is: CD45RA+ positively selected. The TCR was taken from a man aged 18 to 35 in good health. The rearrangement links TRBV7-6 to TRBJ2-7, with D uncertain. In DNA form, the CDR3 reads TGTGCCAGCAGCTTAGCTGGCGGATCCTCCTACGAGCAGTACTTC. Residues: CASSLAGGSSYEQYF. Complete variable domain (other parts from reference TRBV7-6 and TRBJ2-7): GAGVSQSPRYKVTKRGQDVALRCDPISGHVSLYWYRQALGQGPEFLTYFNYEAQQDKSGLPNDRFSAERPEGSISTLTIQRTEQRDSAMYRCASSLAGGSSYEQYFGPGTRLTVT.